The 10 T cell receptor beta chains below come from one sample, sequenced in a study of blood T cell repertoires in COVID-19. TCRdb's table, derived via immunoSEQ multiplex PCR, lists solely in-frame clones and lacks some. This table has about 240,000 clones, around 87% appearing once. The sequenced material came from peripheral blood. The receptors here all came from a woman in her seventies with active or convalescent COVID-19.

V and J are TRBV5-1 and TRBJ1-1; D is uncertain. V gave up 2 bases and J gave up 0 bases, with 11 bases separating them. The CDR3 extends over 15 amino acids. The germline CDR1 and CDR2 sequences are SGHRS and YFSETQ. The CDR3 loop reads CASSFQSGMNTEAFF. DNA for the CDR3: TGCGCCAGCAGCTTCCAATCAGGCATGAACACTGAAGCTTTCTTT.

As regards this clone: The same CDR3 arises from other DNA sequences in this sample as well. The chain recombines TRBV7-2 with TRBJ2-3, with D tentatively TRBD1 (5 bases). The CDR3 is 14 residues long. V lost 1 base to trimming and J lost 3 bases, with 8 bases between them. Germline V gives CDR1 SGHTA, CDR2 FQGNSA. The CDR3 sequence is CASSLGHRTDTQYF. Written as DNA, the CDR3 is TGTGCCAGCAGCTTAGGCCACAGGACAGATACGCAGTATTTT.

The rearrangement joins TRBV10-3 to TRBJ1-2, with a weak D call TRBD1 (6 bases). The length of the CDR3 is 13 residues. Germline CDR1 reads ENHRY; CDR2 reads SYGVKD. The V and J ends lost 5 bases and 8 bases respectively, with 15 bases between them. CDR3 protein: CAISIDRQGGYTF. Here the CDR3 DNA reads TGTGCCATCAGTATCGACAGGCAGGGGGGCTACACCTTC.

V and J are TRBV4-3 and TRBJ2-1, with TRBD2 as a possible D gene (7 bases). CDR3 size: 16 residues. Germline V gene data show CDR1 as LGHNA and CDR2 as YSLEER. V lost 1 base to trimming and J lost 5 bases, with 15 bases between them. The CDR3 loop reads CASSQGSGGQHNEQFF. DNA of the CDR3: TGCGCCAGCAGCCAAGGTTCGGGGGGACAACACAATGAGCAGTTCTTC.

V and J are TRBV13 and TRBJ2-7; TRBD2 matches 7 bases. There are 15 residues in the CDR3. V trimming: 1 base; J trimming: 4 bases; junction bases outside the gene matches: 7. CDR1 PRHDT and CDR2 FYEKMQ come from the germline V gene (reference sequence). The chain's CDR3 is CASSLDRGGDYEQYF. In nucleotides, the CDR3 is TGTGCCAGCAGCTTAGACCGGGGAGGGGATTACGAGCAGTACTTC.

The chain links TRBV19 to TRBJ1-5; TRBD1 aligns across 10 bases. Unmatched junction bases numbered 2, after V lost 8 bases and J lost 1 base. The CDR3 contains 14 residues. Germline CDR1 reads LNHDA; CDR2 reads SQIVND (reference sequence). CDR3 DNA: TGTGCCAGTGAGGACAGGGGGAGCAATCAGCCCCAGCATTTT. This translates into CASEDRGSNQPQHF.

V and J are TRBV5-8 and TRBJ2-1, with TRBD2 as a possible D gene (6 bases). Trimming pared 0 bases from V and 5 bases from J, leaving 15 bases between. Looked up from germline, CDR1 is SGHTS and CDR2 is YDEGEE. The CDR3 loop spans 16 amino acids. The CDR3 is CASSLEFRGSDNEQFF. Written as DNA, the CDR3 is TGTGCCAGCAGCTTGGAATTCCGGGGGTCTGACAATGAGCAGTTCTTC.

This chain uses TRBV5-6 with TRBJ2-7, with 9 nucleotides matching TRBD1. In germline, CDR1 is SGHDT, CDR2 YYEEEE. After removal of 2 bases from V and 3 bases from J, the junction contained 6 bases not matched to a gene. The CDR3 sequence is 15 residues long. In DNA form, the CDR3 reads TGTGCCAGCAGCTTAGTGGGACAGGGCAACTACGAGCAGTACTTC. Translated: CASSLVGQGNYEQYF.

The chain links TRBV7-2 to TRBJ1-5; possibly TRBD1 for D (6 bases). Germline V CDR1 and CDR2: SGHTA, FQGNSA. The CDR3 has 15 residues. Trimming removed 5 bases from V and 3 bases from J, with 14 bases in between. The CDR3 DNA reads TGTGCCAGCAGCCCTGGGACATCCTACAATCAGCCCCAGCATTTT. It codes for CASSPGTSYNQPQHF.

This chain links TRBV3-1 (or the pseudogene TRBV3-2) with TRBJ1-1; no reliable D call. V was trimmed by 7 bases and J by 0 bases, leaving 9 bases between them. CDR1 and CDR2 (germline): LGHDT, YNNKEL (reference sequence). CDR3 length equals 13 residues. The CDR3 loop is CASNTDLNTEAFF. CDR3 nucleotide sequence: TGTGCCAGCAACACAGATTTGAACACTGAAGCTTTCTTT.